This TCR beta chain derives from a study of vaccination and CD4 T cells after COVID-19. Concerning this clonotype: The target antigen is unknown.

Cultured CD4+ T-cell DNA underwent Oncomine TCR Beta short-read sequencing. MiXCR, run by TCRdb on the PCR reads, gives a single entry per CDR3 protein. The sample lists around 3,300 distinct CDR3 sequences; around 80% were seen once. Looked up from germline, CDR1 is WNHNN and CDR2 is SYGVQD (reference sequence). The V gene lost 7 bases and the J gene lost 0 bases, with 9 bases spanning the gap. The CDR3 consists of 14 residues. Treatment denoted: roughly 10-day PBMC culture with coronavirus spike peptide pools or control peptides (ViraFEST assay). The receptor's source is a human donor who had recovered from COVID-19. V is TRBV10-1 and J is TRBJ2-2; D gene unclear. The sequencing input was CD4+ T cells from blood, cultured in vitro. The CDR3 bases are TGCGCCAGCACGGCAGGAGCGAACACCGGGGAGCTGTTTTTT. This gives the protein CASTAGANTGELFF.